The source of this T cell receptor beta chain is a study of long-term antiretroviral therapy in people with HIV. Study-level points and caveats: Even long-term ART left TRB diversity below transplant donor controls, despite gains.

The assay used was immunoSEQ (version v3.0), run at survey level. This table comes from immunoSEQ multiplex PCR, and its TCRdb copy is limited to in-frame clones, with some not included. Of about 33,000 clones in the sample, approximately 80% were seen once. Remarks on this clone: What it binds is not known.

The CDR3 is 16 residues long. Germline values: CDR1 SGHDT, CDR2 YYEEEE. Trimming shortened V by 3 bases and J by 0 bases, and 16 bases separated the two germline ends. The sample in question was unsorted PBMCs, obtained 2 years after starting antiretroviral therapy. The chain combines TRBV5-6 with TRBJ2-7; tentative D call: TRBD2 (6 bases). This TCR was recovered from a woman between 50 and 59 years old with HIV. DNA of the CDR3: TGTGCCAGCAGCTCCTATGACGGGAGAAGCTCCTACGAGCAGTACTTC. This encodes CASSSYDGRSSYEQYF.